A single sample gave rise to the 13 T cell receptor beta chains below, sequenced in a study of CD8+ T cells in alopecia areata. Treatment in this sample: oral pan-JAK inhibitor, 5-10 mg twice daily. The sequencing template was cDNA reverse transcribed from extracted RNA. Method: immunoSEQ multiplex PCR; TCRdb's copy keeps in-frame clones and lacks some. Among roughly 100,000 clones listed, under 90% were seen once. The source was CD8+ T cells sorted from blood, collected between weeks 30 and 35, from a patient treated with tofacitinib. The receptor source for this set is a human donor with alopecia areata.

The chain employs TRBV7-9 and TRBJ2-1; 7 positions match TRBD2. The CDR3 consists of 16 residues. Germline V gene data show CDR1 as SEHNR and CDR2 as FQNEAQ (reference sequence). Trimming took 5 bases from V and 1 from J; bases not matched to a gene: 8. The CDR3 loop reads CASSALGTTSYNEQFF. Written as DNA, the CDR3 is TGTGCCAGCAGCGCCCTCGGGACTACATCCTACAATGAGCAGTTCTTC.

The chain combines TRBV27 with TRBJ2-3; 9 bases align to TRBD2. V lost 6 bases, J lost 4 bases, and 11 bases stayed unmatched. Germline V gene lookup returns CDR1 MNHEY and CDR2 SMNVEV (reference sequence). The CDR3 has 16 amino acids. CDR3 sequence (DNA): TGTGCCAGCAGACCGACCGCGGGAGGGATCGCAGATACGCAGTATTTT. Protein product: CASRPTAGGIADTQYF.

The rearrangement links TRBV9 to TRBJ1-1, with D hard to call. The ends were cut back, 7 bases at V and 4 bases at J, with 5 bases in the middle. Germline CDR1 reads SGDLS; CDR2 reads YYNGEE. The length of the CDR3 is 10 residues. The CDR3 here is CASGPTEAFF. The CDR3 DNA follows: TGTGCCAGCGGGCCCACTGAAGCTTTCTTT.

The V and J genes are TRBV2 and TRBJ2-3; a possible D gene is TRBD2 (5 bases). The CDR3 spans 15 residues. Germline CDR1 SNHLY, CDR2 FYNNEI. Trimming removed 0 bases at V and 2 bases at J, with 9 bases between. In DNA form, the CDR3 reads TGTGCCAGCAGTGAAGCGAGGGAGATCACAGATACGCAGTATTTT. Encoded protein: CASSEAREITDTQYF.

The chain employs TRBV5-6 and TRBJ1-2; no clear D. Deletions cut 3 bases from V and 4 bases from J, with 13 bases between. The CDR3 sequence is 14 residues long. CDR1 is SGHDT and CDR2 is YYEEEE in the germline V gene. The chain's CDR3 is CASSSGGLFYGYTF. DNA of the CDR3: TGTGCCAGCAGCTCCGGTGGTCTCTTCTATGGCTACACCTTC.

The chain combines TRBV27 with TRBJ2-7; 10 bases are shared with TRBD1. Germline V CDR1 and CDR2: MNHEY, SMNVEV (reference sequence). The CDR3 is made up of 13 amino acids. V lost 10 bases to trimming and J lost 5 bases; unmatched junction nucleotides: 8. This CDR3 reads CATATGGFNEQYF. The CDR3 region has the DNA TGTGCCACCGCGACAGGGGGCTTTAACGAGCAGTACTTC.

The rearrangement uses TRBV19 and TRBJ1-5; TRBD1 aligns across 7 bases. The germline gives CDR1 LNHDA, CDR2 SQIVND (reference sequence). CDR3 length: 15 residues. V gave up 0 bases and J gave up 7 bases; unmatched junction bases: 6. CDR3 sequence: CASSIDGTVRQPQHF. CDR3 nucleotide sequence: TGTGCCAGTAGTATAGATGGGACAGTGAGACAGCCCCAGCATTTT.

Points on this clone: Other DNA sequences in the sample encode the same CDR3. This chain connects TRBV6-5 to TRBJ2-7; 12 bases are a match to TRBD2. This CDR3 comprises 16 residues. J lost 2 bases, V lost 0 bases, and 2 bases had no gene match. Germline values: CDR1 MNHEY, CDR2 SVGAGI. The chain's CDR3 is CASSYSLAGGPYEQYF. The CDR3 DNA sequence: TGTGCCAGCAGTTACTCCCTAGCGGGAGGGCCCTACGAGCAGTACTTC.

The chain is built from TRBV4-1 and TRBJ2-7; 9 bases align to TRBD2. Trimming removed 4 bases from V and 0 bases from J; junction bases left unmatched: 4. Per germline, CDR1 MGHRA and CDR2 YSYEKL. The CDR3 has 15 amino acids. The CDR3 loop reads CASSPGGGDSYEQYF. CDR3 DNA sequence: TGCGCCAGCAGCCCGGGCGGGGGGGACTCCTACGAGCAGTACTTC.

This clone was picked up a small number of times. This chain uses TRBV27 with TRBJ2-7; TRBD2 is a possible D gene (7 bases). Germline-derived CDR1 and CDR2 are MNHEY and SMNVEV (reference sequence). Trimming removed 0 bases at V and 6 bases at J, with 12 bases between. The CDR3 consists of 14 residues. The CDR3 region has the DNA TGTGCCAGCAGTTTATCGAGGGGGGGATCCGAGCAGTACTTC. Translating gives CASSLSRGGSEQYF.

V and J are TRBV18 and TRBJ2-5; D may be TRBD1 (5 bases). This CDR3 is 13 amino acids long. Deletions cut 3 bases from V and 1 base from J, with 6 bases between. Per germline, CDR1 KGHSH and CDR2 LQKENI. CDR3: CASSPDSQETQYF. The CDR3 nucleotides read TGTGCCAGCTCACCCGACAGCCAAGAGACCCAGTACTTC.

V is TRBV5-5 and J is TRBJ1-1, with D hard to call. The CDR3 sequence is 13 residues long. Trimming removed 4 bases at V and 2 bases at J, with 9 bases between. CDR1 SGHKS and CDR2 YYEKEE come from the germline V gene (reference sequence). CDR3 nucleotide sequence: TGTGCCAGCAGCCTCCACACCAACACTGAAGCTTTCTTT. Translated: CASSLHTNTEAFF.

The V call is TRBV10-3, the J call TRBJ1-5; D is ambiguous. CDR1 and CDR2 from the germline V gene are ENHRY and SYGVKD. This CDR3 has 16 residues. V was pared by 4 bases and J by 0 bases, with 13 bases between. CDR3 sequence (DNA): TGTGCCATCAGTGTCTCCAAGGGATCTAGCAATCAGCCCCAGCATTTT. Its protein product is CAISVSKGSSNQPQHF.